This T cell receptor (beta chain) appears in the sequencing data of a study of cytomegalovirus exposure and HLA in healthy donors. Study-wide points: TCR sequences were mostly rare, though some public TCRs occurred in many donors. Trimming of TCR beta V- and J-genes showed a link, identified in a later analysis, to a missense DCLRE1C variant.

Germline lookup yields CDR1 LGHNA and CDR2 YNFKEQ. Between the trimmed V and J ends, which lost 0 bases and 3 bases, there was a span of 12 bases. The CDR3 has 15 amino acids. PCR employed 60 Vbeta and 13 Jbeta primers. Using immunoSEQ multiplex PCR, the repertoire was profiled, and TCRdb retains in-frame clones only, with some absent. The sample includes 86,000 or so clones, around 79% seen only once; the top ten take roughly 14%. About this clone itself: Its antigen is unknown.

Everyone who donated was a healthy bone marrow donor. V usage is TRBV4-2 and J usage is TRBJ2-7, with D possibly TRBD1 on 6 matching bases. Sequences were obtained from PBMCs. This sequence was found in a woman aged 35 to 49 in good health and CMV-seropositive. The CDR3 DNA sequence: TGTGCCAGCAGCCAAGATCTGGTCAGGGGCTACGAGCAGTACTTC. It codes for CASSQDLVRGYEQYF.